This T cell receptor (beta chain) originates from a study of T-cell memory formation after mild COVID-19. 5'RACE primed from the constant segment yielded TCR alpha and TCR beta cDNA libraries bearing sample barcodes and UMIs. TCRdb re-called the 5' RACE reads through MiXCR, storing one row per CDR3 protein. The sample consists of some 350,000 distinct CDR3 sequences, approximately 16% of them appearing once. The study, taken as a whole, reports: Whereas later expanders leaned CD4+, clones contracting day 15 to 85 showed a balanced CD4/CD8 makeup.

The CDR3 covers 14 residues. V was pared by 6 bases and J by 1 base, with 12 bases between. Turning to this clonotype: Its target is not known.

Sequencing was done on a sample of PBMCs or a T cell subset sorted from them (not recorded which). This chain joins TRBV12-3 or TRBV12-4 and TRBJ1-2, with D maybe TRBD1 (5 bases). The clonotype originates from a man younger than 35 who had mild COVID-19 (a few samples of this study predate the infection). Cell type and time point are not known. CDR3 loop: CASSARTSNYGYTF. The CDR3 bases are TGTGCCAGCAGCGCACGGACAAGTAACTATGGCTACACCTTC.